This T cell receptor beta chain comes out of a study of cytomegalovirus exposure and HLA in healthy donors. Study outcomes and limitations: In most subjects, TCR beta sequences reportedly gave accurate predictions of HLA-A and HLA-B alleles.

The V and J ends lost 5 bases and 4 bases respectively, with 8 bases between them. The CDR3 spans 12 residues. Looked up from germline, CDR1 is SGHAT and CDR2 is FQNNGV. Each of the donors was a healthy bone marrow donor. 13 Jbeta primers and 60 Vbeta primers were used for the PCR. Assay: immunoSEQ multiplex PCR; the TCRdb copy retains only in-frame clones and omits some. Of under 200,000 clones listed, 68% were seen once; the top ten hold less than 3.5%. The sample holds one count of this clone. Its antigen remains unidentified. J is TRBJ1-2 and V is TRBV11-2, with unresolved D. The receptor was isolated from a woman aged 40 to 55 in good health and CMV-seropositive. Input material: PBMCs. DNA for the CDR3: TGTGCCAGCAGCCGAGGGAGCTATGGCTACACCTTC. It is translated as CASSRGSYGYTF. Drawing the rest from reference TRBV11-2 and TRBJ1-2, the complete variable domain is EAGVAQSPRYKIIEKRQSVAFWCNPISGHATLYWYQQILGQGPKLLIQFQNNGVVDDSQLPKDRFSAERLKGVDSTLKIQPAKLEDSAVYLCASSRGSYGYTFGSGTRLTVV.